The 28 T cell receptor beta chains presented below share a single source sample, sequenced in a study of control samples from healthy donors and cancer patients. Measured with immunoSEQ multiplex PCR; TCRdb has only the in-frame clones, and not every one. Of 84,000 or so clones listed, 75% to 95% are singletons. Material for sequencing was blood. The origin of the receptors is a man aged 25-45 years in good health.

The chain combines TRBV7-2 with TRBJ1-3; D unresolved. The germline V gene has CDR1 SGHTA and CDR2 FQGNSA. Trimming cost V 6 bases and J 1 base, with 7 bases left between them. The CDR3 totals 13 residues. The CDR3 coding sequence is TGTGCCAGCAGGCAGAGGTCTGGAAACACCATATATTTT. It yields the protein CASRQRSGNTIYF.

The chain has TRBV10-1 and TRBJ1-4; D gene unclear. This CDR3 has 13 residues. In germline, CDR1 is WNHNN, CDR2 SYGVQD (reference sequence). V lost 9 bases and J 0 bases, leaving 8 bases between the germline ends. The CDR3 is CASAGATNEKLFF. The CDR3, as DNA: TGCGCCAGTGCTGGAGCAACTAATGAAAAACTGTTTTTT.

This clone was observed a few times. This sequence joins TRBV4-1 and TRBJ2-7; the D is unclear. Trimming shortened V by 2 bases and J by 5 bases, and 13 bases separated the two germline ends. Germline values: CDR1 MGHRA, CDR2 YSYEKL. The length of the CDR3 is 14 residues. The CDR3, as DNA: TGCGCCAGCAGCCAAACCCCAAGTGCCGACGAGCAGTACTTC. Protein sequence: CASSQTPSADEQYF.

J is TRBJ2-1 and V is TRBV7-6, with 7 positions matching TRBD2. This CDR3 spans 16 amino acids. The ends lost 5 bases at V and 0 bases at J; junction bases unmatched: 7. Germline-derived CDR1 and CDR2 are SGHVS and FNYEAQ. The CDR3 DNA reads TGTGCCAGCAGCCAGACAACGGGGGGCTCCTACAATGAGCAGTTCTTC. This encodes CASSQTTGGSYNEQFF.

The chain links TRBV7-2 to TRBJ2-3; 8 positions match TRBD2. Losses at the gene ends were 0 bases for V and 2 bases for J; bases not matched to a gene: 7. In germline, CDR1 is SGHTA, CDR2 FQGNSA. The CDR3 sequence is 17 residues long. This CDR3 reads CASSLAVAGRTTDTQYF. For the CDR3, the DNA is TGTGCCAGCAGCTTAGCCGTAGCGGGGCGGACCACAGATACGCAGTATTTT. Full variable domain (rest looked up from reference TRBV7-2 and TRBJ2-3): GAGVSQSPSNKVTEKGKDVELRCDPISGHTALYWYRQSLGQGLEFLIYFQGNSAPDKSGLPSDRFSAERTGGSVSTLTIQRTQQEDSAVYLCASSLAVAGRTTDTQYFGPGTRLTVL.

The rearrangement joins TRBV7-9 to TRBJ1-1; weak D call: TRBD1 (6 bases). V lost 1 base to trimming and J lost 7 bases, with 16 bases between them. CDR3 length equals 15 residues. Germline V lookup: CDR1 SEHNR, CDR2 FQNEAQ (reference sequence). CDR3 nucleotide sequence: TGTGCCAGCAGCTTAGTCTCATTGGGACACCTTGAAGCTTTCTTT. Its translation: CASSLVSLGHLEAFF.

V usage is TRBV7-3 and J usage is TRBJ1-1; D call uncertain. From germline, CDR1 is SGHTA and CDR2 FQGTGA. The CDR3 has 15 amino acids. V lost 0 bases and J lost 0, with 8 bases in between. CDR3 sequence: CASSLTNSMNTEAFF. The CDR3 region has the DNA TGTGCCAGCAGCTTAACAAACTCCATGAACACTGAAGCTTTCTTT.

V usage is TRBV5-1 and J usage is TRBJ2-7; 10 nucleotides match TRBD2. The V gene's germline CDR1 is SGHRS and CDR2 YFSETQ. With 4 bases clipped from V and 4 bases from J, the junction kept 11 bases outside the gene matches. There are 16 residues in the CDR3. CDR3 loop: CASSPAAGGPGYEQYF. Written as DNA, the CDR3 is TGCGCCAGCAGCCCGGCAGCGGGAGGGCCAGGATACGAGCAGTACTTC. Based on the CDR3 plus reference TRBV5-1 and TRBJ2-7, the full variable domain is KAGVTQTPRYLIKTRGQQVTLSCSPISGHRSVSWYQQTPGQGLQFLFEYFSETQRNKGNFPGRFSGRQFSNSRSEMNVSTLELGDSALYLCASSPAAGGPGYEQYFGPGTRLTVT.

The V gene is TRBV28, the J gene TRBJ1-2; D gene ambiguous. V was clipped by 4 bases and J by 6 bases, with 21 bases between them. This CDR3 is built from 16 residues. Germline V gives CDR1 MDHEN, CDR2 SYDVKM. Here the CDR3 reads CASSSLSRAVTDGYTF. The CDR3 DNA follows: TGTGCCAGCAGTTCCCTCTCACGGGCGGTCACAGATGGCTACACCTTC.

The chain uses TRBV6-6 and TRBJ1-5; TRBD1 is a possible D gene (6 bases). The CDR3 runs to 15 residues. The V gene lost 5 bases and the J gene lost 2 bases, with 13 bases spanning the gap. Germline V gene data show CDR1 as MNHNY and CDR2 as SVGAGI (reference sequence). CDR3 coding DNA: TGTGCCAGCAGTGGACAGACAGTGGGCAATCAGCCCCAGCATTTT. The encoded protein is CASSGQTVGNQPQHF.

V is TRBV6-5 and J is TRBJ2-1; the D gene is possibly TRBD2 (6 bases). Germline CDR1 and CDR2: MNHEY and SVGAGI. This CDR3 has 15 residues. V shed 11 bases and J shed 3 bases, with 20 bases lying between them. In DNA, the CDR3 is TGTGCCGCGGGTTTGGGCGGGACTGGCTACAATGAGCAGTTCTTC. Its translation: CAAGLGGTGYNEQFF.

The V call is TRBV29-1, the J call TRBJ2-6; D may be TRBD1 (6 bases). V lost 4 bases and J 0 bases, leaving 10 bases between the germline ends. Germline V lookup: CDR1 SQVTM, CDR2 ANQGSEA. The CDR3 is 15 residues long. The CDR3 bases are TGCAGCGTTGGCCCGGACAGCTCTGGGGCCAACGTCCTGACTTTC. Its translation: CSVGPDSSGANVLTF.

This chain joins TRBV15 and TRBJ2-1, with D possibly called TRBD1 or TRBD2 (5 bases each). Germline loops: CDR1 LNHNV, CDR2 YYDKDF (reference sequence). With 1 base removed from V and 7 bases from J, the gap between germline ends came to 11 bases. This CDR3 is built from 14 residues. CDR3 loop: CATSRGGIINEQFF. CDR3 nucleotide sequence: TGTGCCACCAGCAGAGGGGGGATTATAAATGAGCAGTTCTTC.

The chain links TRBV19 to TRBJ1-5; no definite D call. CDR3 length: 13 residues. Between the trimmed V and J ends, which lost 10 bases and 11 bases, there was a span of 21 bases. Looked up from germline, CDR1 is LNHDA and CDR2 is SQIVND (reference sequence). The CDR3 nucleotides read TGTGCCACCTCGGACTCGTCCGTAAGCACCCAGCATTTT. This codes for CATSDSSVSTQHF.

The J gene is TRBJ2-2, the V gene TRBV2; 12 bases align to TRBD2. Germline V lookup: CDR1 SNHLY, CDR2 FYNNEI. J was trimmed by 2 bases and V by 5 bases; bases with no gene match: 6. This CDR3 has 17 amino acids. The DNA for the CDR3 is TGTGCCAGCAGTCCTCGGACTAGCGGGATCAACACCGGGGAGCTGTTTTTT. It translates to CASSPRTSGINTGELFF.

The chain has TRBV12-5 and TRBJ2-2, with D maybe TRBD1 (5 bases). This CDR3 region has 14 residues. Germline values: CDR1 LGHNT, CDR2 FRNRAP. V gave up 3 bases and J gave up 3 bases, with 8 bases separating them. CDR3 DNA: TGTGCTAGTGGTTTAGGCAGGGACACCGGGGAGCTGTTTTTT. Residues: CASGLGRDTGELFF.

V gene TRBV11-3 combines with J gene TRBJ2-7, with no clear D. Germline V gene data show CDR1 as SGHNT and CDR2 as YENEEA. V was shortened by 4 bases and J by 3 bases, with 4 bases between the two germline ends. The CDR3 length is 11 residues. The CDR3 sequence is CASSSGYEQYF. CDR3 in DNA: TGTGCCAGCAGCTCAGGCTACGAGCAGTACTTC. The full variable domain, with the rest looked up from reference TRBV11-3 and TRBJ2-7, is EAGVVQSPRYKIIEKKQPVAFWCNPISGHNTLYWYLQNLGQGPELLIRYENEEAVDDSQLPKDRFSAERLKGVDSTLKIQPAELGDSAVYLCASSSGYEQYFGPGTRLTVT.

The chain couples TRBV25-1 to TRBJ2-7, with D unresolved. The CDR3 contains 12 residues. Trimming shortened V by 4 bases and J by 3 bases, and 7 bases separated the two germline ends. CDR1 and CDR2 from the germline V gene are MGHDK and SYGVNS. The CDR3 reads CASSATGYEQYF. CDR3 DNA sequence: TGTGCCAGCAGTGCGACCGGCTACGAGCAGTACTTC.

This clone was seen only once. The germline gene is not matched at one end of the junction; a read error may be the cause. Other DNA sequences in the sample encode the same CDR3. The CDR3 region has the DNA TGTGCCAGTAGCTCTCGACATCAAGACCCGGCTTACAATGAGCAGTTCTTC. Translation gives CASSSRHQDPAYNEQFF. V usage is TRBV5-4 and J usage is TRBJ2-1; D is ambiguous. Looked up from germline, CDR1 is SGHNT and CDR2 is YYREEE (reference sequence). CDR3 length: 17 amino acids.

J is TRBJ2-7 and V is TRBV19; a weak D match, TRBD2 (6 bases). CDR1 LNHDA and CDR2 SQIVND come from the germline V gene (reference sequence). The CDR3 is 15 amino acids. Trimming took 3 bases from V and 3 from J, leaving 15 bases between them. The CDR3 DNA reads as TGTGCCAGTAGTATCGAAGGGACGGGACTCTACGAGCAGTACTTC. Its protein product is CASSIEGTGLYEQYF.

This sequence joins TRBV27 and TRBJ1-2; 7 bases are a match to TRBD1. The trim removed 5 bases at V and 7 bases at J, leaving 7 bases unmatched. There are 13 residues in the CDR3. In germline, CDR1 is MNHEY, CDR2 SMNVEV (reference sequence). This CDR3 is CASSLTGSGGYTF. The CDR3 nucleotides are TGTGCCAGCAGTCTGACAGGGTCAGGTGGCTACACCTTC.

V gene TRBV21-1 combines with J gene TRBJ1-5; the table's D gene call, TRBD1, was not cross checked with the DNA. TRBV21-1 is reported as a pseudogene. CDR3 size: 17 residues. The CDR3 loop is CASSKAQGQISNQPQHF. CDR3 in DNA: TGTGCCAGCAGCAAAGCCCAAGGACAAATTAGCAATCAGCCCCAGCATTTT.

V is TRBV12-3 or TRBV12-4 and J is TRBJ2-7; no clear D gene. The CDR3 spans 12 residues. V dropped 5 bases and J dropped 6 bases, with 11 bases sitting between them. CDR3 amino acids: CASSDLGIEQYF. In DNA form, the CDR3 reads TGTGCCAGCAGTGATCTAGGGATCGAGCAGTACTTC.

The chain joins TRBV10-3 to TRBJ1-1; perhaps TRBD1 as D (5 bases). The CDR3 sequence is 16 residues long. The V end lost 7 bases, the J end lost 5 bases, and 23 bases lay between the germline ends. Germline V lookup: CDR1 ENHRY, CDR2 SYGVKD. The DNA for the CDR3 is TGTGCCATCACTGCCCATTTGGGCAGGGAAGAAACTGAAGCTTTCTTT. Its translation is CAITAHLGREETEAFF.

The chain carries TRBV6-5 and TRBJ1-6, with 7 bases that match TRBD1. Losses at the gene ends were 7 bases for V and 5 bases for J; bases not matched to a gene: 5. Germline values: CDR1 MNHEY, CDR2 SVGAGI. CDR3 length: 14 amino acids. The CDR3 sequence: CASTSGQHNSPLHF. The CDR3 DNA follows: TGTGCCAGCACCTCGGGACAGCATAATTCACCCCTCCACTTT.

The chain uses TRBV5-1 and TRBJ2-7; TRBD1 might be the D (8 bases). The CDR3 is 15 amino acids. CDR1 and CDR2 from the germline V gene are SGHRS and YFSETQ. V was pared by 4 bases and J by 2 bases, with 16 bases between. The CDR3 here is CASSLQGGGAYEQYF. In nucleotides, the CDR3 is TGCGCCAGCAGCCTACAGGGGGGGGGCGCCTACGAGCAGTACTTC.

This chain joins TRBV5-1 and TRBJ1-3; D perhaps matches TRBD1 (6 bases). CDR3 length: 17 residues. V was cut by 4 bases and J by 0 bases, with 17 bases left in between. Germline-derived CDR1 and CDR2 are SGHRS and YFSETQ. The CDR3 DNA is TGCGCCAGCAGCAGGACTGGACAGAATCTCTCTGGAAACACCATATATTTT. Protein product: CASSRTGQNLSGNTIYF.

The V and J genes are TRBV11-2 and TRBJ2-2; D is perhaps TRBD1 (6 bases). The V and J ends lost 3 bases and 6 bases respectively, with 20 bases between them. CDR1 SGHAT and CDR2 FQNNGV come from the germline V gene. The CDR3 totals 17 residues. Here the CDR3 reads CASSFDLQGLVSGELFF. In DNA, the CDR3 is TGTGCCAGCAGCTTCGATCTCCAGGGGCTTGTGTCCGGGGAGCTGTTTTTT.